The T cell receptor (beta chain) described here comes from a study of blood T cell repertoires in COVID-19. Study at large: In each case, the material was cDNA or gDNA derived from T cells, B-cell-depleted T cells, or PBMCs.

CDR1 is SGHKS, CDR2 YYEKEE, per germline (reference sequence). The CDR3 consists of 16 residues. V lost 1 base and J 1 base, leaving 14 bases between the germline ends. The repertoire was sequenced with immunoSEQ multiplex PCR; TCRdb's copy has only in-frame clones and lacks some. Among about 220,000 clones listed, around 90% were seen once. Self-reported history from a screening survey and questionnaire set each donor's cohort. It was within 2 weeks before study entry that exposed participants met a COVID-19 case. V gene TRBV5-5 combines with J gene TRBJ1-1; no firm D call. The sequenced sample was PBMCs or T cells enriched from blood (not recorded which). The origin of this receptor is a man aged 25 to 40 who had been exposed to COVID-19. CDR3 nucleotides: TGTGCCAGCAGCTTGTCCCAGGACGGGAAGAACACTGAAGCTTTCTTT. It encodes CASSLSQDGKNTEAFF. The variable domain in full, completed from reference TRBV5-5 and TRBJ1-1, reads DAGVTQSPTHLIKTRGQQVTLRCSPISGHKSVSWYQQVLGQGPQFIFQYYEKEERGRGNFPDRFSARQFPNYSSELNVNALLLGDSALYLCASSLSQDGKNTEAFFGQGTRLTVV.